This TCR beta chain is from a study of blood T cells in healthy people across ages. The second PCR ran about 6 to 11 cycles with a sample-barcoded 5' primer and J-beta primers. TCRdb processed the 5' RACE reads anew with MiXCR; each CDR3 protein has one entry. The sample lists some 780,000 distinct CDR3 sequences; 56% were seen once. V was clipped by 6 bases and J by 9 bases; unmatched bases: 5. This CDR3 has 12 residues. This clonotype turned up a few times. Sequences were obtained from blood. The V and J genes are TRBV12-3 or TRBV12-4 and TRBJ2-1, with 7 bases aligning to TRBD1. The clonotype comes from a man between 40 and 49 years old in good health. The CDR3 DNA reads TGTGCCAGCAGCTCACAGGGGACTGAGCAGTTCTTC. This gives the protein CASSSQGTEQFF.